What follows describes a single T cell receptor beta chain. Antigen unknown. The sample is drawn from a study of cytomegalovirus exposure and HLA in healthy donors. Study details: Among fewer than 500 genotyped donors, 65% to 90% fell in the Caucasian-associated ancestry cluster.

60 Vbeta and 13 Jbeta primers were used in PCR. Assay: immunoSEQ multiplex PCR; the TCRdb copy retains only in-frame clones and omits some. The sample has about 110,000 clones, over 70% seen once. Germline assignment: CDR1 SGHTA and CDR2 FQGNSA. V lost 5 bases to trimming and J lost 5 bases, with 7 bases between them. This CDR3 region has 12 residues. Study outcomes and limitations: Analysis was carried out at a later point, and it linked a missense DCLRE1C variant to TCR beta V- and J-gene trimming. Among TCR beta chains, those listed as cytomegalovirus-associated numbered some 170.

Specimen: PBMCs. The genes are TRBV7-2 and TRBJ2-1; D uncertain. The TCR originated in a young man in good health and CMV-seronegative. CDR3 bases: TGTGCCAGCAGCCATCCCAACAATGAGCAGTTCTTC. Translation: CASSHPNNEQFF.